This T cell receptor beta chain is from a study of low-dose radiotherapy and immunotherapy resistance in tumors. On the study more broadly: Each patient was administered nivolumab intravenously at 240 mg, which was a flat dose, every two weeks, along with intravenous ipilimumab at 1 mg/kg every six weeks.

Gene-specific TRAV and TRBV primers were used for first-strand cDNA, covering alpha and beta chains. Using a constant-region primer together with a V-primer adapter, TCRs were subjected to roughly 18 PCR cycles of amplification. Using its own MiXCR run on the reads, TCRdb lists one record per CDR3 protein. This table has more than 85,000 distinct CDR3 sequences, more than 8% appearing once. The CDR3 is made up of 15 amino acids. V dropped 5 bases and J dropped 0 bases, with 12 bases sitting between them. Time point reported: before trial treatment. The donors' regimen was nivolumab, ipilimumab, aspirin, low-dose cyclophosphamide and low-dose radiotherapy. Patients deemed eligible presented with advanced solid tumors lacking tumor-infiltrating lymphocytes.

J is TRBJ2-3 and V is TRBV12-3 or TRBV12-4; the D is unclear. The material sequenced was PBMCs, taken before treatment. The sequence came from a male donor with prostate cancer. CDR3: CASSPDGVSTDTQYF. The CDR3 nucleotides are TGTGCCAGCAGTCCGGACGGCGTTAGCACAGATACGCAGTATTTT.